This TCR beta chain was sequenced in a study of T cell responses to AZD1222 COVID-19 vaccine. Clones were read by immunoSEQ multiplex PCR, and TCRdb kept only the in-frame ones, dropping some. The profile shows tens of thousands of clones, 88% of them singletons. The V and J ends lost 7 bases and 6 bases, in that order; junction bases with no gene match: 4. The V gene's germline CDR1 is MGHDK and CDR2 SYGVNS. The length of the CDR3 is 13 residues. The clonotype was recovered from an adult who received the AZD1222 COVID-19 vaccine. The J gene is TRBJ1-2, the V gene TRBV25-1, with TRBD1 identical over 11 bases. Sequenced material: peripheral blood, taken 28 days after the second AZD1222 dose. The CDR3 DNA reads as TGTGCCAGCAATGGACAGGGGGCGCATGGCTACACCTTC. Amino acid sequence: CASNGQGAHGYTF.